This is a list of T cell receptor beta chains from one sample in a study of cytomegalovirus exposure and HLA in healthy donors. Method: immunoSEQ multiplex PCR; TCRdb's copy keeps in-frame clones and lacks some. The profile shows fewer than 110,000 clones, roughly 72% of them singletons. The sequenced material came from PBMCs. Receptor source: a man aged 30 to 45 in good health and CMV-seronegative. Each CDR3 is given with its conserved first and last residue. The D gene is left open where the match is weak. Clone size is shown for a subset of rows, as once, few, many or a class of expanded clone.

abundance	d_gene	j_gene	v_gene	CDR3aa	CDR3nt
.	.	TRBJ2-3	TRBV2	CASSVEGSADTQYF	TGTGCCAGCAGTGTGGAGGGTTCCGCAGATACGCAGTATTTT
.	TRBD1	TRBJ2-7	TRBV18	CASSPPDRGGTSYEQYF	TGTGCCAGCTCACCACCGGACAGGGGAGGTACCTCCTACGAGCAGTACTTC
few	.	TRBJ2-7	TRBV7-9	CASSPRGRLYEQYF	TGTGCCAGCAGCCCCCGTGGCCGTTTATACGAGCAGTACTTC
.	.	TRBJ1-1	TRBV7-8	CASSVMATTFKNTEAFF	TGTGCCAGCAGCGTAATGGCCACTACCTTCAAGAACACTGAAGCTTTCTTT
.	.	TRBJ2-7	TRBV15	CATSRGGGRFSEQYF	TGTGCCACCAGCAGAGGGGGGGGGCGTTTCTCCGAGCAGTACTTC
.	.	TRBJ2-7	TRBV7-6	CASSLVGGLYEQYF	TGTGCCAGCAGCTTAGTTGGGGGACTTTACGAGCAGTACTTC
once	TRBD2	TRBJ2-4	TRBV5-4	CASSLPGLVNIQYF	TGTGCCAGCAGCTTGCCGGGACTAGTAAACATTCAGTACTTC
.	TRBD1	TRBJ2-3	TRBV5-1	CASSPDFGQGGGTDTQYF	TGCGCCAGCAGCCCGGATTTTGGACAGGGGGGAGGCACAGATACGCAGTATTTT
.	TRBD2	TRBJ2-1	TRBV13	CASSFSGRAGNEQFF	TGTGCCAGCAGCTTTAGCGGGAGGGCCGGCAATGAGCAGTTCTTC
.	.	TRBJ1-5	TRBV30	CAWGGFGNQPQHF	TGTGCCTGGGGGGGCTTTGGCAATCAGCCCCAGCATTTT
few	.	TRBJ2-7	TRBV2	CASSEWYSTYEQYF	TGTGCCAGCAGTGAATGGTACAGTACCTACGAGCAGTACTTC
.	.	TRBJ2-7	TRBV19	CASSTLTRGRSYEQYF	TGTGCCAGTAGTACACTGACCAGGGGCCGCTCCTACGAGCAGTACTTC
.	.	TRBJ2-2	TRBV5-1	CASSLGQGLNTGELFF	TGCGCCAGCAGCTTGGGGCAGGGATTGAACACCGGGGAGCTGTTTTTT
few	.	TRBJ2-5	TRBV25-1	CASSVSQETQYF	TGTGCCAGCAGTGTATCCCAAGAGACCCAGTACTTC
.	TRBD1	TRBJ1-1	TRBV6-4	CASRPDHRDRGGAFF	TGTGCCAGCAGGCCCGACCACCGGGACAGGGGGGGAGCTTTCTTT
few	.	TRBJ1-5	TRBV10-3	CASSGGSNQPQHF	TGTGCCAGCAGTGGCGGTAGCAATCAGCCCCAGCATTTT
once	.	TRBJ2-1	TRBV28	CASSFMAGISYNEQFF	TGTGCCAGCAGTTTTATGGCGGGGATCTCCTACAATGAGCAGTTCTTC
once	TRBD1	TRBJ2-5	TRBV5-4	CASSRTGQQETQYF	TGTGCCAGCAGCAGGACGGGACAGCAAGAGACCCAGTACTTC
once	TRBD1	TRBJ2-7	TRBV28	CASRIPGGEQYF	TGTGCCAGCAGAATTCCAGGGGGCGAGCAGTACTTC
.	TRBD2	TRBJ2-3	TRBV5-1	CASSPRLAGRTDTQYF	TGCGCCAGCAGCCCCCGACTAGCGGGGCGCACAGATACGCAGTATTTT
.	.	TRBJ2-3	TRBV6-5	CASSLQGFTDTQYF	TGTGCCAGCAGTCTTCAGGGGTTCACAGATACGCAGTATTTT
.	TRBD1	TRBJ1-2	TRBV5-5	CASTQSGDRDGYTF	TGTGCCAGCACCCAATCGGGGGACAGGGATGGCTACACCTTC
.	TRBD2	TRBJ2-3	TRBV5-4	CASVAGDRTDTQYF	TGTGCCAGCGTAGCGGGAGATCGCACAGATACGCAGTATTTT
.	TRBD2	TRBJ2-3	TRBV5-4	CASSSRLAGLDTDTQYF	TGTGCCAGCAGCTCTCGACTAGCGGGGTTGGACACAGATACGCAGTATTTT
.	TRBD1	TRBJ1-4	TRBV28	CASSSTDRGGEKLFF	TGTGCCAGCAGTTCCACCGACAGGGGCGGTGAAAAACTGTTTTTT
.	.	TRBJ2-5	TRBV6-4	CASSDARETQYF	TGTGCCAGCAGTGACGCGAGGGAGACCCAGTACTTC
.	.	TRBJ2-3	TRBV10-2	CASASDADTQYF	TGCGCCAGCGCCTCAGATGCAGATACGCAGTATTTT
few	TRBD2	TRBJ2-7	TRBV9	CASSVGGLASTEQYF	TGTGCCAGCAGCGTAGGGGGACTAGCATCTACCGAGCAGTACTTC
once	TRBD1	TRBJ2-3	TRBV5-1	CASSSPGLISGGSTDTQYF	TGCGCCAGCAGCTCACCGGGACTCATCTCAGGGGGCTCCACAGATACGCAGTATTTT
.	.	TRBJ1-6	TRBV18	CASSPTAGRESPLHF	TGTGCCAGCTCACCCACAGCAGGGCGCGAATCACCCCTCCACTTT
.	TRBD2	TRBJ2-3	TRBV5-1	CASSSPPLAVGRRDTQYF	TGCGCCAGCAGCTCCCCTCCTCTAGCGGTAGGGAGGCGGGATACGCAGTATTTT
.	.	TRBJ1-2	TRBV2	CASTLGGPNYGYTF	TGTGCCAGCACCCTCGGCGGGCCTAACTATGGCTACACCTTC
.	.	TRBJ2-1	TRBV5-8	CASSLIRTDSYNEQFF	TGTGCCAGCAGCTTAATACGGACAGACTCCTACAATGAGCAGTTCTTC
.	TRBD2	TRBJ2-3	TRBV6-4	CASSAAGGPTDTQYF	TGTGCCAGCAGTGCTGCGGGGGGGCCCACAGATACGCAGTATTTT
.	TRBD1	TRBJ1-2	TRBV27	CASSRDRGIGYTF	TGTGCCAGCAGTCGGGACAGGGGTATTGGCTACACCTTC
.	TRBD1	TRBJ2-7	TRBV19	CASSADRDSYEQYF	TGTGCCAGTAGTGCGGACAGGGACTCCTACGAGCAGTACTTC
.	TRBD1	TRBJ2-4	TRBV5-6	CASSRPQGAGENIQYF	TGTGCCAGCAGCCGCCCCCAGGGGGCTGGGGAAAACATTCAGTACTTC
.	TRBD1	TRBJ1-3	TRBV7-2	CASSLATGGEPSGNTIYF	TGTGCCAGCAGCTTAGCTACAGGGGGCGAGCCTTCAGGAAACACCATATATTTT
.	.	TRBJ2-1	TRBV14	CASSQAGRLVGPEQFF	TGTGCCAGCAGCCAAGCGGGGAGACTAGTAGGCCCTGAGCAGTTCTTC
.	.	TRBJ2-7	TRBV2	CASNRDSYEQYF	TGTGCCAGCAACAGGGACTCCTACGAGCAGTACTTC
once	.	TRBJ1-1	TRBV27	CASSSDRSTEAFF	TGTGCCAGCAGTTCCGACAGAAGCACTGAAGCTTTCTTT
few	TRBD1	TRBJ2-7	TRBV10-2	CASSESGDRVSYEQYF	TGCGCCAGCAGTGAGTCGGGGGACAGGGTCTCCTACGAGCAGTACTTC
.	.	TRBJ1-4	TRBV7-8	CASRWGGDNEKLFF	TGTGCCAGCAGATGGGGGGGCGACAATGAAAAACTGTTTTTT
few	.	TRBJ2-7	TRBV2	CACSAKLGGMTYEQYF	TGTGCCTGTTCAGCTAAATTAGGCGGGATGACCTACGAGCAGTACTTC
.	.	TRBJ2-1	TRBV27	CASSRPGSLVYNEQFF	TGTGCCAGCAGTCGACCGGGATCCTTAGTCTACAATGAGCAGTTCTTC
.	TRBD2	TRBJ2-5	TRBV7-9	CASSLGGTSLQETQYF	TGTGCCAGCAGCTTAGGGGGGACTAGTCTTCAAGAGACCCAGTACTTC
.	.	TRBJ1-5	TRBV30	CAWSVSGYEQPQHF	TGTGCCTGGAGTGTATCCGGGTACGAGCAGCCCCAGCATTTT
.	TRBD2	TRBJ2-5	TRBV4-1	CASSQAPGLAGGAQETQYF	TGCGCCAGCAGCCAAGCCCCGGGACTAGCGGGAGGCGCCCAAGAGACCCAGTACTTC
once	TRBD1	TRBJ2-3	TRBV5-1	CASSNVPGQGTDTQYF	TGCGCCAGCAGCAACGTACCGGGACAGGGGACAGATACGCAGTATTTT
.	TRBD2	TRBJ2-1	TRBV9	CASSISGTRGPNEQFF	TGTGCCAGCAGCATCTCCGGGACTAGGGGCCCCAATGAGCAGTTCTTC
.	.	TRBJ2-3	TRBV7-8	CASSPEGRTSTDTQYF	TGTGCCAGCAGCCCGGAAGGGCGGACTAGCACAGATACGCAGTATTTT
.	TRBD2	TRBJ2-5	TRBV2	CASEEEGLAYKTQYF	TGTGCCAGCGAGGAAGAGGGACTAGCCTACAAGACCCAGTACTTC
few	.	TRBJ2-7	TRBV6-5	CASSSRGSYEQYF	TGTGCCAGCAGTTCCAGGGGTTCCTACGAGCAGTACTTC
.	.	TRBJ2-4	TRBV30	CAWSDSRVIQYF	TGTGCCTGGAGTGACTCCAGGGTTATTCAGTACTTC
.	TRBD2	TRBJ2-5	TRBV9	CASSAGTTRETQYF	TGTGCCAGCAGCGCCGGGACTACCCGGGAGACCCAGTACTTC
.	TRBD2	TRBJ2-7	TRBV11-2	CASSLGEGIGEQYF	TGTGCCAGCAGCTTAGGGGAGGGAATCGGGGAGCAGTACTTC
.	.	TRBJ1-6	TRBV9	CASSVGGSNSPLHF	TGTGCCAGCAGCGTCGGGGGAAGTAATTCACCCCTCCACTTT